The 23 T cell receptor beta chains presented below share a single source sample, sequenced in a study of cytomegalovirus exposure and HLA in healthy donors. Vbeta (60) and Jbeta (13) primers were used in the PCR. Produced via immunoSEQ multiplex PCR; TCRdb's table is partial and in-frame only. The sample holds 210,000 or so clones, around 86% seen once. Material for sequencing was PBMCs. Receptors originate from a woman aged 45-65 years in good health and CMV-seropositive.

The chain recombines TRBV28 with TRBJ2-1; 9 bases line up with TRBD2. Germline V gene sequence: CDR1 MDHEN, CDR2 SYDVKM. The CDR3 runs to 15 residues. Losses at the gene ends were 7 bases for V and 8 bases for J; bases not matched to a gene: 12. CDR3 DNA sequence: TGTGCCAGCACCGTACGGCGGGGGGGCACAGATGAGCAGTTCTTC. This codes for CASTVRRGGTDEQFF.

J is TRBJ2-1 and V is TRBV7-9, with D maybe TRBD1 (5 bases). The CDR3 spans 14 residues. Trimming cost V 1 base and J 9 bases, with 13 bases left between them. The germline V gene encodes CDR1 SEHNR and CDR2 FQNEAQ (reference sequence). The CDR3 is CASSLGGADSEQFF. CDR3 sequence (DNA): TGTGCCAGCAGCTTAGGTGGGGCTGACAGTGAGCAGTTCTTC. The full variable domain, completed using reference TRBV7-9 and TRBJ2-1, is DTGVSQNPRHKITKRGQNVTFRCDPISEHNRLYWYRQTLGQGPEFLTYFQNEAQLEKSRLLSDRFSAERPKGSFSTLEIQRTEQGDSAMYLCASSLGGADSEQFFGPGTRLTVL.

To note about this clone: The sample carries other DNA sequences with the same CDR3. The chain combines TRBV28 with TRBJ1-5; no clear D. The CDR3 has 14 residues. Trimming took 7 bases from V and 0 from J, leaving 10 bases between them. Germline CDR1 MDHEN, CDR2 SYDVKM. The CDR3 DNA reads as TGTGCCAGCACGAAGGGAGGTAGCAATCAGCCCCAGCATTTT. It encodes CASTKGGSNQPQHF.

The count of this clone is one. The genes are TRBV5-4 and TRBJ1-1; possibly TRBD1 for D (6 bases). V was shortened by 5 bases and J by 7 bases, with 18 bases between the two germline ends. This CDR3 region has 14 residues. CDR1 SGHNT and CDR2 YYREEE come from the germline V gene (reference sequence). The CDR3 loop reads CASSKQGPAGEAFF. The CDR3 coding sequence is TGTGCCAGCAGTAAACAGGGACCGGCCGGTGAAGCTTTCTTT.

J is TRBJ2-7 and V is TRBV5-1, with TRBD1 identical over 7 bases. This CDR3 comprises 15 residues. CDR1 is SGHRS and CDR2 is YFSETQ in the germline V gene. Losses at the gene ends were 4 bases for V and 0 bases for J; bases not matched to a gene: 7. Here the CDR3 reads CASSRDWTGSYEQYF. The CDR3 nucleotides are TGCGCCAGCAGCCGAGACTGGACAGGCTCCTACGAGCAGTACTTC.

The J gene is TRBJ1-2, the V gene TRBV9; TRBD1 aligns across 7 bases. CDR1 is SGDLS, CDR2 YYNGEE, per germline. V shed 3 bases and J 1 base; nucleotides not matched to a gene: 9. The CDR3 covers 16 residues. CDR3 protein: CASSEGAHLSNYGYTF. The CDR3 DNA is TGTGCCAGCAGCGAGGGGGCTCATTTAAGTAACTATGGCTACACCTTC.

The chain couples TRBV2 to TRBJ2-3; TRBD2 agrees at 8 bases. Trimming took 6 bases from V and 0 from J; bases not matched to a gene: 5. Germline V gene data show CDR1 as SNHLY and CDR2 as FYNNEI. The CDR3 has 15 residues. CDR3 in amino acids: CASRAPGGSTDTQYF. CDR3 nucleotides: TGTGCCAGCAGAGCCCCGGGGGGGAGCACAGATACGCAGTATTTT.

V gene TRBV10-3 combines with J gene TRBJ1-1, with D hard to call. The germline CDR1 and CDR2 sequences are ENHRY and SYGVKD. V was trimmed by 3 bases and J by 5 bases, leaving 13 bases between them. The CDR3 loop spans 14 amino acids. In DNA form, the CDR3 reads TGTGCCATCAGTGACTGGGTGGAGGCGACTGAAGCTTTCTTT. Protein: CAISDWVEATEAFF.

The chain has TRBV9 and TRBJ1-3; D may be TRBD1 (5 bases). This CDR3 has 15 amino acids. V lost 0 bases and J 2 bases, leaving 9 bases between the germline ends. CDR1 is SGDLS and CDR2 is YYNGEE in the germline V gene. The CDR3 DNA sequence: TGTGCCAGCAGCGTAGCGGGGGGGGCTGGAAACACCATATATTTT. This codes for CASSVAGGAGNTIYF.

The chain combines TRBV28 with TRBJ1-4; possible D gene TRBD1, 5 bases. The V end lost 2 bases, the J end lost 7 bases, and 11 bases lay between the germline ends. Germline CDR1 and CDR2: MDHEN and SYDVKM. This CDR3 has 14 residues. CDR3 bases: TGTGCCAGCAGTTTACACAGGTTGGCTGAAAAACTGTTTTTT. This encodes CASSLHRLAEKLFF.

The chain carries TRBV2 and TRBJ1-5; 9 bases line up with TRBD1. Unmatched junction bases numbered 11, after V lost 5 bases and J lost 9 bases. From germline, CDR1 is SNHLY and CDR2 FYNNEI. The CDR3 has 15 residues. This CDR3 reads CASSLQGAGYAPQHF. The CDR3 DNA reads TGTGCCAGCAGTTTACAGGGGGCCGGGTATGCGCCCCAGCATTTT.

The chain is built from TRBV6-4 and TRBJ2-3; 12 positions agree with TRBD2. Germline values: CDR1 MRHNA, CDR2 SNTAGT. CDR3 length equals 15 residues. The J segment lost 1 base and the V segment lost 6 bases, leaving 2 bases of the junction unmatched. The CDR3, as DNA: TGTGCCAGCAGCCGGACTAGCGGGGGCACAGATACGCAGTATTTT. Translating gives CASSRTSGGTDTQYF.

The J gene is TRBJ2-2, the V gene TRBV14; 11 bases fit TRBD2. CDR1 SGHDN and CDR2 FVKESK come from the germline V gene. The V segment lost 2 bases and the J segment 4 bases; nucleotides outside the gene matches: 6. This CDR3 is built from 17 residues. CDR3 region: CASSQRTSGGLTGELFF. CDR3 DNA sequence: TGTGCCAGCAGCCAAAGAACTAGCGGGGGCCTCACCGGGGAGCTGTTTTTT.

The chain has TRBV5-4 and TRBJ2-3, with TRBD2 matching 10 bases. V gave up 3 bases and J gave up 5 bases; unmatched junction bases: 18. The CDR3 covers 19 residues. Germline CDR1 is SGHNT and CDR2 is YYREEE (reference sequence). CDR3 sequence reads: CASSSPGGDSGGRRDTQYF. For the CDR3, the DNA is TGTGCCAGCAGCTCACCCGGGGGGGATAGCGGGGGGCGTAGAGATACGCAGTATTTT.

This clone showed up just once. The chain has TRBV7-2 and TRBJ1-1, with 8 bases matching TRBD1. This CDR3 contains 17 residues. Germline CDR1 reads SGHTA; CDR2 reads FQGNSA. V lost 4 bases, J lost 0 bases, and 10 bases stayed unmatched. For the CDR3, the DNA is TGTGCCAGCAGCTCAGAGACAGGGGCGATAATGAACACTGAAGCTTTCTTT. Translating it yields CASSSETGAIMNTEAFF.

V usage is TRBV9 and J usage is TRBJ1-5; D may be TRBD1 (5 bases). The V gene's germline CDR1 is SGDLS and CDR2 YYNGEE. V was trimmed by 4 bases and J by 0 bases, leaving 11 bases between them. The length of the CDR3 is 15 residues. In nucleotides, the CDR3 is TGTGCCAGCAGCCCTGACAGTTATAGCAATCAGCCCCAGCATTTT. This gives the protein CASSPDSYSNQPQHF.

This chain connects TRBV4-2 to TRBJ2-1, with 9 nucleotides matching TRBD2. There are 18 residues in the CDR3. V gave up 5 bases and J gave up 3 bases; unmatched junction bases: 14. Germline lookup yields CDR1 LGHNA and CDR2 YNFKEQ. As DNA, the CDR3 is TGTGCCAGCAGCTTTTCTATTACAACTAGCGGGTTCTACAATGAGCAGTTCTTC. Translation: CASSFSITTSGFYNEQFF.

J is TRBJ2-2 and V is TRBV9; a possible D gene is TRBD2 (6 bases). Trimming pared 1 base from V and 7 bases from J, leaving 8 bases between. This CDR3 contains 13 residues. Germline assignment: CDR1 SGDLS and CDR2 YYNGEE. The CDR3 bases are TGTGCCAGCAGCGTATGGAGGGACGGGGAGCTGTTTTTT. It translates to CASSVWRDGELFF. Based on the CDR3 plus reference TRBV9 and TRBJ2-2, the full variable domain is DSGVTQTPKHLITATGQRVTLRCSPRSGDLSVYWYQQSLDQGLQFLIQYYNGEERAKGNILERFSAQQFPDLHSELNLSSLELGDSALYFCASSVWRDGELFFGEGSRLTVL.

The chain employs TRBV7-6 and TRBJ2-5, with no clear D. Between the trimmed V and J ends, which lost 5 bases and 9 bases, there was a span of 16 bases. The CDR3 loop spans 13 amino acids. Germline V gene lookup returns CDR1 SGHVS and CDR2 FNYEAQ. CDR3 amino acids: CASSPTLLVAQYF. The CDR3 DNA sequence: TGTGCCAGCAGCCCCACCCTCCTAGTGGCCCAGTACTTC.

V and J are TRBV27 and TRBJ1-1; 8 bases match TRBD1. The CDR3 sequence is 14 residues long. Trimming at V came to 4 bases and at J to 1 base, leaving 2 bases not matched to a gene. Germline V gene data show CDR1 as MNHEY and CDR2 as SMNVEV (reference sequence). This chain's CDR3 is CASSWTGKNTEAFF. The CDR3 DNA reads TGTGCCAGCAGTTGGACAGGGAAGAACACTGAAGCTTTCTTT.

V usage is TRBV19 and J usage is TRBJ2-3, with TRBD1 matching over 7 bases. CDR1 and CDR2 (germline): LNHDA, SQIVND (reference sequence). The CDR3 has 14 amino acids. J was trimmed by 1 base and V by 5 bases; bases with no gene match: 3. CDR3: CASSSGTGTDTQYF. CDR3 bases: TGTGCCAGTAGTTCCGGGACAGGCACAGATACGCAGTATTTT. Based on the CDR3 plus reference TRBV19 and TRBJ2-3, the full variable domain is DGGITQSPKYLFRKEGQNVTLSCEQNLNHDAMYWYRQDPGQGLRLIYYSQIVNDFQKGDIAEGYSVSREKKESFPLTVTSAQKNPTAFYLCASSSGTGTDTQYFGPGTRLTVL.

V usage is TRBV21-1 and J usage is TRBJ1-2; the table calls TRBD1, which could not be checked here. TRBV21-1 is a recognized pseudogene. This CDR3 has 15 amino acids. The CDR3 DNA is TGTGCCAGCAGCAACGGACAGGCTATGAACTATGGCTACACCTTC. The encoded protein is CASSNGQAMNYGYTF.

The chain joins TRBV5-1 to TRBJ1-1, with 9 bases identical to TRBD1. Germline loops: CDR1 SGHRS, CDR2 YFSETQ. The CDR3 contains 17 residues. V was pared by 4 bases and J by 2 bases, with 12 bases of the junction left unmatched. The CDR3 spells CASSPGQGPTTNTEAFF. CDR3 nucleotides: TGCGCCAGCAGCCCGGGACAGGGTCCCACCACAAACACTGAAGCTTTCTTT.